The T cell receptor (beta chain) under discussion was sequenced for a study of vaccination and CD4 T cells after COVID-19. Stated treatment: approximately nine-day PBMC culture with coronavirus spike peptide pools or control peptides (ViraFEST assay). ViraFEST used peptide pools to expand antigen-specific T cells, then sequenced TCRs. As concerns this clonotype: The antigen remains undetermined.

The length of the CDR3 is 15 residues. Germline CDR1 and CDR2: KGHSH and LQKENI. Trimming took off 2 bases at V and 4 bases at J, with 12 bases between the two ends. Once obtained from cultured CD4+ T cells, the DNA was sequenced using the Oncomine TCR Beta short-read assay. It was cultured CD4+ T cells from which genomic DNA was extracted. TCRdb itself ran the PCR reads through MiXCR, one entry per CDR3 protein. The sample has fewer than 20,000 distinct CDR3 sequences, over 50% seen once; the top ten hold around 7%. The receptor was isolated from a human donor who had recovered from COVID-19. The rearrangement links TRBV18 to TRBJ1-5; TRBD1 might be the D (5 bases). Source: CD4+ T cells from blood, cultured in vitro, taken before SARS-CoV-2 vaccination. CDR3 in amino acids: CASSPDGGQNQPQHF. In DNA, the CDR3 is TGTGCCAGCTCACCAGATGGGGGTCAGAATCAGCCCCAGCATTTT.